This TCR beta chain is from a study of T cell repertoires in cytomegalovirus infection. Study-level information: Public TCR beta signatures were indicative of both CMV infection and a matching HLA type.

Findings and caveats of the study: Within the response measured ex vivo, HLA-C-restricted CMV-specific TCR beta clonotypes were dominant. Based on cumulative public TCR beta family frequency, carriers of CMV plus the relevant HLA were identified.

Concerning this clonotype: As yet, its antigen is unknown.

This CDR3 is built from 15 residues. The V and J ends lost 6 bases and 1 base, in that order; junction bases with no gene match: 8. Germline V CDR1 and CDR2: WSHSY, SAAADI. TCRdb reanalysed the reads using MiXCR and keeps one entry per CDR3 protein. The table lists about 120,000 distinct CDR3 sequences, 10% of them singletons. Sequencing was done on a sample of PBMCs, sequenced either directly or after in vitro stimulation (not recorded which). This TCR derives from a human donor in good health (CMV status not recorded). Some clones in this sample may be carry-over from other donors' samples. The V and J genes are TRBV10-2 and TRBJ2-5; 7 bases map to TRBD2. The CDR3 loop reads CASRGAGRGQETQYF. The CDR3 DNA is TGCGCCAGCAGGGGAGCGGGAAGGGGCCAAGAGACCCAGTACTTC.